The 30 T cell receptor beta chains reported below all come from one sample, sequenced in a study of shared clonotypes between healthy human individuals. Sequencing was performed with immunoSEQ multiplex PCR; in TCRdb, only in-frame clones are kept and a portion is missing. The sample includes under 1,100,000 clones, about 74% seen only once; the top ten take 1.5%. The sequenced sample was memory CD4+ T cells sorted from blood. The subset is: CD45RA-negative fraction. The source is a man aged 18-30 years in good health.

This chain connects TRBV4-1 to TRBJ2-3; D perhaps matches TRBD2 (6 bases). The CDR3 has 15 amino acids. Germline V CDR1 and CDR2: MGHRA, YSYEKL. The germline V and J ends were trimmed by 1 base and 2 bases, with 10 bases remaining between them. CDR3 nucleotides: TGCGCCAGCAGCCAAGCGGGGGTCAACACAGATACGCAGTATTTT. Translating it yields CASSQAGVNTDTQYF.

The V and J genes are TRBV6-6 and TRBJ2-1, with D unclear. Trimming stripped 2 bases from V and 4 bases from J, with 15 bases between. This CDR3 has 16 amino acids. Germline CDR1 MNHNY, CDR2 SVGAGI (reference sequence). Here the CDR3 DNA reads TGTGCCAGCAGTTACGGCTTCGACTTAGTTTACAATGAGCAGTTCTTC. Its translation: CASSYGFDLVYNEQFF.

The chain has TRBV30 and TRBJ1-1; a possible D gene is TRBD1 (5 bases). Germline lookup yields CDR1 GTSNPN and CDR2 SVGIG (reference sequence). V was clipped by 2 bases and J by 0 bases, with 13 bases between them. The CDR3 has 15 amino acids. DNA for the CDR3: TGTGCCTGGAGTTTAGCAGGGTCGATGAACACTGAAGCTTTCTTT. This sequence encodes CAWSLAGSMNTEAFF. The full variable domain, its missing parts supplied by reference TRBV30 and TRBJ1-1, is SQTIHQWPATLVQPVGSPLSLECTVEGTSNPNLYWYRQAAGRGLQLLFYSVGIGQISSEVPQNLSASRPQDRQFILSSKKLLLSDSGFYLCAWSLAGSMNTEAFFGQGTRLTVV.

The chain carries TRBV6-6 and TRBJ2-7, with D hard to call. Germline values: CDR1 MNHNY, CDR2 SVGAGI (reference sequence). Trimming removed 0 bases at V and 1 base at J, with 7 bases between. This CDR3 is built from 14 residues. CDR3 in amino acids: CASSYSSISYEQYF. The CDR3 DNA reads TGTGCCAGCAGTTACTCGTCAATTTCCTACGAGCAGTACTTC.

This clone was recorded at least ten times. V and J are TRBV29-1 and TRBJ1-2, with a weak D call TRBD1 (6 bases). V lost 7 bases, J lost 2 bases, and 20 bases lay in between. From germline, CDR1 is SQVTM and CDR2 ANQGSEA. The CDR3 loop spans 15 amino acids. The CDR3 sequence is CSATHFGQLNYGYTF. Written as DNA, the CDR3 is TGCAGCGCTACCCACTTTGGACAGCTCAACTATGGCTACACCTTC.

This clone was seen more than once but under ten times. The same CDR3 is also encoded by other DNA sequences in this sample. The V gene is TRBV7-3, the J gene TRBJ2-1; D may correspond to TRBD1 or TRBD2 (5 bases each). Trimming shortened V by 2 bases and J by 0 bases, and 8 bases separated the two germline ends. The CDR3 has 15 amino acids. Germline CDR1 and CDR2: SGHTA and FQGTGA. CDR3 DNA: TGTGCCAGCAGCTTAGGGACGAGCTCCTACAATGAGCAGTTCTTC. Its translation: CASSLGTSSYNEQFF.

The CDR3 DNA sequence: TGTGCCAGCAGCTGGAGAGGGGGCCCCTACGAGCAGTACTTC. Its translation: CASSWRGGPYEQYF. This chain links TRBV7-2 with TRBJ2-7; 7 bases fit TRBD1. The CDR3 consists of 14 residues. CDR1 is SGHTA, CDR2 FQGNSA, per germline. The V segment lost 4 bases and the J segment 2 bases; nucleotides outside the gene matches: 5.

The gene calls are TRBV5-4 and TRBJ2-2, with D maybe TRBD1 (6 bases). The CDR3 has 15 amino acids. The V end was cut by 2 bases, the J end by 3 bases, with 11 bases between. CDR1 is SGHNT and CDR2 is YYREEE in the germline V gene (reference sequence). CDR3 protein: CASSFPQGDTGELFF. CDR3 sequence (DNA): TGTGCCAGCAGCTTTCCACAGGGCGACACCGGGGAGCTGTTTTTT.

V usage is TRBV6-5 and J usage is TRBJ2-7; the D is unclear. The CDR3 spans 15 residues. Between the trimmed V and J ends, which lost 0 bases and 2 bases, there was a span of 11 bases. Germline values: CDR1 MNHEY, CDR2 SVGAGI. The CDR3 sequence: CASSYSGSDPYEQYF. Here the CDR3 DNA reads TGTGCCAGCAGTTACTCGGGGTCCGACCCCTACGAGCAGTACTTC.

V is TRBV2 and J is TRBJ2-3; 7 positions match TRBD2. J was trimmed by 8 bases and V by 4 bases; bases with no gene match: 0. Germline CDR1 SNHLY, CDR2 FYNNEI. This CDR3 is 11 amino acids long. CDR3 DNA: TGTGCCAGCAGTGGGACTAGTACGCAGTATTTT. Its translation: CASSGTSTQYF.

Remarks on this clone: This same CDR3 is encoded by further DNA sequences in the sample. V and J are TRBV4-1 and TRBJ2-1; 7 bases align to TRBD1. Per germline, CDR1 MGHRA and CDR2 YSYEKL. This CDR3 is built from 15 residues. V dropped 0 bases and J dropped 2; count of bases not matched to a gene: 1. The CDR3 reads CASSQEQGAYNEQFF. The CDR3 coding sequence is TGCGCCAGCAGCCAAGAGCAGGGGGCCTACAATGAGCAGTTCTTC.

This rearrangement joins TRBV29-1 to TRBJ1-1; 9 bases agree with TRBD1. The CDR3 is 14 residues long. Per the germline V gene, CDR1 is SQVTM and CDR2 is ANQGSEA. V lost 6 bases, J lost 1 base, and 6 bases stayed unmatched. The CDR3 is CSVGQGGTNTEAFF. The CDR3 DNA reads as TGCAGCGTGGGACAGGGAGGAACGAACACTGAAGCTTTCTTT.

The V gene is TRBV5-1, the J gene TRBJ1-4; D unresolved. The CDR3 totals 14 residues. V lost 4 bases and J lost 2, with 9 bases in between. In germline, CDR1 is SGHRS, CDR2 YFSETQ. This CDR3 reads CASSPTQTNEKLFF. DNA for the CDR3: TGCGCCAGCAGCCCCACACAGACTAATGAAAAACTGTTTTTT.

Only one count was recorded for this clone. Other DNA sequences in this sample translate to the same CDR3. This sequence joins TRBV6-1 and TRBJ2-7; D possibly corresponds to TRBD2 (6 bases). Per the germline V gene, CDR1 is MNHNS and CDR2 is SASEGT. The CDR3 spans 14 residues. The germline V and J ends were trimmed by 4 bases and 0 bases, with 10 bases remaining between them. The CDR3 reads CASSVGGLSYEQYF. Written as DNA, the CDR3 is TGTGCCAGCAGTGTGGGGGGTCTCTCCTACGAGCAGTACTTC.

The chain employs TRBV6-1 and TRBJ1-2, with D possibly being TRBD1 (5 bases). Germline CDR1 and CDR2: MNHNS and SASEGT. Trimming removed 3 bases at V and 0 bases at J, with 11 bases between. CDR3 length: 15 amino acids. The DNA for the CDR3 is TGTGCCAGCAGTGATCAGGGCAGCTCTAACTATGGCTACACCTTC. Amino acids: CASSDQGSSNYGYTF.

CDR3 protein: CASGARGSYEQYF. CDR3 sequence (DNA): TGTGCCAGCGGGGCGCGGGGCTCCTACGAGCAGTACTTC. The chain is built from TRBV19 and TRBJ2-7; tentatively, D is TRBD2 (6 bases). Trimming stripped 9 bases from V and 0 bases from J, with 12 bases between. The CDR3 length is 13 residues. Germline lookup yields CDR1 LNHDA and CDR2 SQIVND (reference sequence).

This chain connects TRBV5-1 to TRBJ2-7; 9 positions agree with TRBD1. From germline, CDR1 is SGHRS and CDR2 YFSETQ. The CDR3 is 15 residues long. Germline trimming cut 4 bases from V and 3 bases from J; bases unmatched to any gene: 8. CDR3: CASSAYGTGNYEQYF. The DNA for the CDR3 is TGCGCCAGCAGCGCATATGGGACAGGGAACTACGAGCAGTACTTC.

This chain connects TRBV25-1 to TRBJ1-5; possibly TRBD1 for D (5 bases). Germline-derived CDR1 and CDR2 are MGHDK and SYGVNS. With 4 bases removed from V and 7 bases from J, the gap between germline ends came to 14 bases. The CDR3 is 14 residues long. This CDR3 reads CASSGPEGFQPQHF. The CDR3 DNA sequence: TGTGCCAGCAGTGGGCCTGAGGGGTTCCAGCCCCAGCATTTT.

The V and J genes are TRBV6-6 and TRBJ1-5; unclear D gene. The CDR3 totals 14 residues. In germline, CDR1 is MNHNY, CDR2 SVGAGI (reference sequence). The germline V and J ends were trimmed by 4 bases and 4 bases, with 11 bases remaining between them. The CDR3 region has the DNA TGTGCCAGCAGTTCGGTGGCAGGTAATCAGCCCCAGCATTTT. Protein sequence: CASSSVAGNQPQHF.

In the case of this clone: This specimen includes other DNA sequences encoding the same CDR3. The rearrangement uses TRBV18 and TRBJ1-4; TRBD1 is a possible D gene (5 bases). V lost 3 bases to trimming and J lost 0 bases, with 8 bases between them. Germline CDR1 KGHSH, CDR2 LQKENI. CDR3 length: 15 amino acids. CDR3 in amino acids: CASSPTGATNEKLFF. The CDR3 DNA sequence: TGTGCCAGCTCACCCACAGGCGCAACTAATGAAAAACTGTTTTTT.

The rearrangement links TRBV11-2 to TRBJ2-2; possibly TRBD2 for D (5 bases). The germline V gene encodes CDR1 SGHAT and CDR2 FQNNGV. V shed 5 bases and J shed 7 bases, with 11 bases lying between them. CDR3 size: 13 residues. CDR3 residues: CASSPGVGGELFF. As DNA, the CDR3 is TGTGCCAGCAGCCCCGGGGTGGGCGGGGAGCTGTTTTTT.

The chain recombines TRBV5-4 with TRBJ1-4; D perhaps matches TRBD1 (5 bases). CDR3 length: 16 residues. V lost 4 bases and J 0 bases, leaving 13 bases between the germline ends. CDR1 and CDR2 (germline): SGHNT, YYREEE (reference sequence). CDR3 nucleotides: TGTGCCAGCAGCCCCGGGACCGTTGCAACTAATGAAAAACTGTTTTTT. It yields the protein CASSPGTVATNEKLFF.

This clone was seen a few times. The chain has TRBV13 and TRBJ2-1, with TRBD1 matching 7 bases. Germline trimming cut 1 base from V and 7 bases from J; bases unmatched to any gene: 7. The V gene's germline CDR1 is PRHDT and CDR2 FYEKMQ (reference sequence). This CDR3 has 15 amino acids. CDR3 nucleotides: TGTGCCAGCAGCTTAGACAGGGGCAAAAATAATGAGCAGTTCTTC. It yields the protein CASSLDRGKNNEQFF.

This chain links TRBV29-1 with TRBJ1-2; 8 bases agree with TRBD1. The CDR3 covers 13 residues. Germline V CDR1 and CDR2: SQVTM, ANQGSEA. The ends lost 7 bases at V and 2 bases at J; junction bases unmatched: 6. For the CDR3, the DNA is TGCAGCGCCTCCGGGACAGGAAACTATGGCTACACCTTC. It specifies CSASGTGNYGYTF.

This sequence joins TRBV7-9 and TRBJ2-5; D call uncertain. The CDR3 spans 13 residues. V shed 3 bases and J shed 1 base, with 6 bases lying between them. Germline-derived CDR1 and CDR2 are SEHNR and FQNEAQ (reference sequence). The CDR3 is CASSFGSQETQYF. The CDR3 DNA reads TGTGCCAGCAGCTTCGGGTCCCAAGAGACCCAGTACTTC. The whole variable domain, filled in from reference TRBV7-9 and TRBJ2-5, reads DTGVSQNPRHKITKRGQNVTFRCDPISEHNRLYWYRQTLGQGPEFLTYFQNEAQLEKSRLLSDRFSAERPKGSFSTLEIQRTEQGDSAMYLCASSFGSQETQYFGPGTRLLVL.

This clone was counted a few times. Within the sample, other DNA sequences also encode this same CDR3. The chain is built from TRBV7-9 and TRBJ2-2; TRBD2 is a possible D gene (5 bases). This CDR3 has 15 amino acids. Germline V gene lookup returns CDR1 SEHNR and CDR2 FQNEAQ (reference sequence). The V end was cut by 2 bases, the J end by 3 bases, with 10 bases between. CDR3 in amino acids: CASSLRLADTGELFF. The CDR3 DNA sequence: TGTGCCAGCAGCTTACGCCTAGCTGACACCGGGGAGCTGTTTTTT. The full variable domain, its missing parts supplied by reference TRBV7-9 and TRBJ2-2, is DTGVSQNPRHKITKRGQNVTFRCDPISEHNRLYWYRQTLGQGPEFLTYFQNEAQLEKSRLLSDRFSAERPKGSFSTLEIQRTEQGDSAMYLCASSLRLADTGELFFGEGSRLTVL.

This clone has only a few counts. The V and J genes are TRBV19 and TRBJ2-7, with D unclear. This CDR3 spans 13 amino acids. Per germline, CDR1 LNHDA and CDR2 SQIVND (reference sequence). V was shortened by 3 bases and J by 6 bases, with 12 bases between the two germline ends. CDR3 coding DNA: TGTGCCAGTAGTATTTCTTACTTTTCCGAGCAGTACTTC. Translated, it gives CASSISYFSEQYF.

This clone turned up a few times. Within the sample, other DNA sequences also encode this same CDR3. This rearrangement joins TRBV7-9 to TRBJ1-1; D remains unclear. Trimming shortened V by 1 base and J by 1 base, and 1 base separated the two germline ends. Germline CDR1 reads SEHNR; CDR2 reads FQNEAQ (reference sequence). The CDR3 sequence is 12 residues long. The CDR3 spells CASSLENTEAFF. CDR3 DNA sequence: TGTGCCAGCAGCTTAGAGAACACTGAAGCTTTCTTT.

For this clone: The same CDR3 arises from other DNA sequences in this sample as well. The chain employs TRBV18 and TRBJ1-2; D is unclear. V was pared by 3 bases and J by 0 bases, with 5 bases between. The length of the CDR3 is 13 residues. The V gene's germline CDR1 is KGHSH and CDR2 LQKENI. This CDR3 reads CASSPGANYGYTF. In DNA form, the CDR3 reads TGTGCCAGCTCACCTGGCGCTAACTATGGCTACACCTTC.

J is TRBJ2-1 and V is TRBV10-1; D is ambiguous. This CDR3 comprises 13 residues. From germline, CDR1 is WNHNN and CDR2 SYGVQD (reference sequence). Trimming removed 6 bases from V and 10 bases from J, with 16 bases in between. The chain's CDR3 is CASSHAMGKEQFF. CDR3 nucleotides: TGCGCCAGCAGCCACGCAATGGGGAAGGAGCAGTTCTTC.